What follows are 26 T cell receptor beta chains derived from one specimen sequenced in a study of T cell responses to AZD1222 COVID-19 vaccine. Sequencing was performed with immunoSEQ multiplex PCR; in TCRdb, only in-frame clones are kept and a portion is missing. This table has 150,000 to 160,000 clones, around 85% appearing once. Specimen: peripheral blood, collected after recovery from COVID-19. All receptors derive from an adult who had recovered from COVID-19.

The chain recombines TRBV5-1 with TRBJ1-3; 8 bases agree with TRBD1. The germline CDR1 and CDR2 sequences are SGHRS and YFSETQ. The V and J ends lost 4 bases and 1 base, in that order; junction bases with no gene match: 4. The CDR3 runs to 15 residues. In nucleotides, the CDR3 is TGCGCCAGCAGCCTTAGACAGGGGTCTGGAAACACCATATATTTT. This sequence encodes CASSLRQGSGNTIYF.

J is TRBJ2-2 and V is TRBV2; D is possibly TRBD2 (6 bases). V was clipped by 6 bases and J by 2 bases, with 10 bases between them. The CDR3 has 14 residues. Looked up from germline, CDR1 is SNHLY and CDR2 is FYNNEI. DNA of the CDR3: TGTGCCAGCAGATGGGACTCAAACACCGGGGAGCTGTTTTTT. Its protein is CASRWDSNTGELFF.

The chain has TRBV4-1 and TRBJ1-3, with a possible D match to TRBD1 (5 bases). V lost 2 bases to trimming and J lost 3 bases, with 11 bases between them. Germline V gives CDR1 MGHRA, CDR2 YSYEKL. This CDR3 has 15 residues. As DNA, the CDR3 is TGCGCCAGCAGCCAACAGGGTTCGAGTGGAAACACCATATATTTT. Its translation is CASSQQGSSGNTIYF.

The V and J genes are TRBV25-1 and TRBJ1-1; TRBD1 is a possible D gene (6 bases). The germline V gene encodes CDR1 MGHDK and CDR2 SYGVNS. The CDR3 runs 14 residues. V gave up 8 bases and J gave up 4 bases, with 17 bases separating them. The chain's CDR3 is CASGPQGRGTEAFF. The CDR3 coding sequence is TGTGCCAGCGGACCACAGGGAAGGGGCACTGAAGCTTTCTTT.

This sequence joins TRBV24-1 and TRBJ2-7; perhaps TRBD1 as D (5 bases). Trimming cost V 5 bases and J 3 bases, with 7 bases left between them. Germline V gene data show CDR1 as KGHDR and CDR2 as SFDVKD. The CDR3 is 12 amino acids. CDR3 in DNA: TGTGCCACCAGTGCCCAGGGCTACGAGCAGTACTTC. It is translated as CATSAQGYEQYF.

This chain joins TRBV7-9 and TRBJ1-2; D is possibly TRBD1 (5 bases). Trimming removed 8 bases at V and 4 bases at J, with 14 bases between. The CDR3 has 13 residues. Looked up from germline, CDR1 is SEHNR and CDR2 is FQNEAQ (reference sequence). Here the CDR3 reads CASLGGVSYGYTF. CDR3 in DNA: TGTGCCAGCTTGGGGGGGGTGAGCTATGGCTACACCTTC.

The chain couples TRBV28 to TRBJ1-1; the D is unclear. The CDR3 has 14 residues. V dropped 3 bases and J dropped 4 bases, with 12 bases sitting between them. Germline-derived CDR1 and CDR2 are MDHEN and SYDVKM. CDR3 in DNA: TGTGCCAGCAGTTTCCCCGGAGGTCGCACTGAAGCTTTCTTT. This encodes CASSFPGGRTEAFF. Together with reference TRBV28 and TRBJ1-1, the CDR3 gives the full variable domain: DVKVTQSSRYLVKRTGEKVFLECVQDMDHENMFWYRQDPGLGLRLIYFSYDVKMKEKGDIPEGYSVSREKKERFSLILESASTNQTSMYLCASSFPGGRTEAFFGQGTRLTVV.

The V call is TRBV15, the J call TRBJ2-5, with D tentatively TRBD2 (5 bases). Deletions cut 8 bases from V and 5 bases from J, with 12 bases between. Germline CDR1 and CDR2: LNHNV and YYDKDF (reference sequence). The CDR3 length is 12 residues. CDR3 DNA: TGTGCCACCGCCACCGGCGGGGAGACCCAGTACTTC. Its translation is CATATGGETQYF. Full variable domain (rest looked up from reference TRBV15 and TRBJ2-5): DAMVIQNPRYQVTQFGKPVTLSCSQTLNHNVMYWYQQKSSQAPKLLFHYYDKDFNNEADTPDNFQSRRPNTSFCFLDIRSPGLGDTAMYLCATATGGETQYFGPGTRLLVL.

The chain recombines TRBV27 with TRBJ1-5; D remains unclear. V lost 6 bases, J lost 4 bases, and 19 bases lay in between. Looked up from germline, CDR1 is MNHEY and CDR2 is SMNVEV (reference sequence). This CDR3 contains 16 residues. In nucleotides, the CDR3 is TGTGCCAGCAGCCCCCCGGGGAAAGGCCAGAATCAGCCCCAGCATTTT. It encodes CASSPPGKGQNQPQHF.

The V gene is TRBV28, the J gene TRBJ2-7; D might be TRBD1 (8 bases). Germline V gene data show CDR1 as MDHEN and CDR2 as SYDVKM. The CDR3 has 14 residues. The V end lost 6 bases, the J end lost 3 bases, and 15 bases lay between the germline ends. The CDR3 region is CASSPTGGDYEQYF. DNA of the CDR3: TGTGCCAGCAGCCCCACAGGGGGGGACTACGAGCAGTACTTC. Combining the CDR3 with reference TRBV28 and TRBJ2-7 gives the whole variable domain DVKVTQSSRYLVKRTGEKVFLECVQDMDHENMFWYRQDPGLGLRLIYFSYDVKMKEKGDIPEGYSVSREKKERFSLILESASTNQTSMYLCASSPTGGDYEQYFGPGTRLTVT.

This sequence joins TRBV5-1 and TRBJ2-7, with 7 bases lining up with TRBD1. J was trimmed by 3 bases and V by 3 bases; bases with no gene match: 6. CDR3 length: 14 residues. The germline CDR1 and CDR2 sequences are SGHRS and YFSETQ. The CDR3 nucleotides read TGCGCCAGCAGCTCCGGGACAGCCTACTACGAGCAGTACTTC. Amino acid sequence: CASSSGTAYYEQYF.

The chain recombines TRBV7-3 with TRBJ2-2; no definite D call. V was trimmed by 5 bases and J by 1 base, leaving 11 bases between them. This CDR3 has 15 amino acids. From germline, CDR1 is SGHTA and CDR2 FQGTGA. The CDR3 is CASSQNTWNTGELFF. DNA for the CDR3: TGTGCCAGCAGCCAGAACACCTGGAACACCGGGGAGCTGTTTTTT.

The rearrangement links TRBV7-9 to TRBJ2-1, with 14 bases identical to TRBD2. V was clipped by 5 bases and J by 3 bases; unmatched bases: 6. The V gene's germline CDR1 is SEHNR and CDR2 FQNEAQ (reference sequence). The CDR3 has 17 amino acids. In DNA, the CDR3 is TGTGCCAGCAGCCGTGCCGGACTAGCGGGAGGCTACAATGAGCAGTTCTTC. Encoded protein: CASSRAGLAGGYNEQFF.

The rearrangement uses TRBV29-1 and TRBJ2-3; the match to TRBD2 covers 10 bases. V shed 7 bases and J 2 bases; nucleotides not matched to a gene: 6. CDR3 length: 14 residues. Germline-derived CDR1 and CDR2 are SQVTM and ANQGSEA. This chain's CDR3 is CSALAGGSTDTQYF. DNA of the CDR3: TGCAGCGCTTTAGCGGGAGGCTCCACAGATACGCAGTATTTT.

In DNA, the CDR3 is TGTGCCAGCAGCTTTGAGTGGGCGGGAGCCACCCCAGATACGCAGTATTTT. Translating it yields CASSFEWAGATPDTQYF. V and J are TRBV7-2 and TRBJ2-3; 7 bases map to TRBD2. With 3 bases clipped from V and 4 bases from J, the junction kept 13 bases outside the gene matches. The CDR3 is 17 amino acids. In germline, CDR1 is SGHTA, CDR2 FQGNSA.

The J gene is TRBJ2-3, the V gene TRBV3-1 (or the pseudogene TRBV3-2); D ambiguous. From germline, CDR1 is LGHDT and CDR2 YNNKEL (reference sequence). The CDR3 consists of 13 residues. The V and J ends lost 4 bases and 2 bases respectively, with 7 bases between them. Here the CDR3 DNA reads TGTGCCAGCAGCCGGTACTCCACAGATACGCAGTATTTT. The encoded protein is CASSRYSTDTQYF.

This clone came up a few times. The gene calls are TRBV19 and TRBJ2-1; 11 bases are shared with TRBD2. The ends lost 10 bases at V and 7 bases at J; junction bases unmatched: 9. The CDR3 has 14 residues. Germline V gives CDR1 LNHDA, CDR2 SQIVND (reference sequence). Here the CDR3 reads CATSSGGPRNEQFF. CDR3 nucleotides: TGTGCCACCTCTAGCGGGGGGCCACGTAATGAGCAGTTCTTC.

The chain combines TRBV12-3 or TRBV12-4 with TRBJ1-2; unclear D gene. CDR3 length: 12 amino acids. V was pared by 6 bases and J by 3 bases, with 8 bases between. DNA for the CDR3: TGTGCCAGCAGCCTAAAGGACTATGGCTACACCTTC. It translates to CASSLKDYGYTF.

This rearrangement joins TRBV18 to TRBJ2-1; TRBD2 matches 7 bases. With 6 bases clipped from V and 2 bases from J, the junction kept 7 bases outside the gene matches. In germline, CDR1 is KGHSH, CDR2 LQKENI. The CDR3 is 15 amino acids. CDR3 sequence: CASSVLAEAYNEQFF. As DNA, the CDR3 is TGTGCCAGCTCTGTTCTAGCGGAGGCCTACAATGAGCAGTTCTTC.

Written as DNA, the CDR3 is TGTGCCAGCAGCCGGGGGTCCGTCGGAAACATTCAGTACTTC. The encoded protein is CASSRGSVGNIQYF. V usage is TRBV27 and J usage is TRBJ2-4; D is perhaps TRBD2 (6 bases). V lost 6 bases and J 6 bases, leaving 15 bases between the germline ends. The CDR3 runs to 14 residues. CDR1 is MNHEY and CDR2 is SMNVEV in the germline V gene (reference sequence).

This clone showed up just once. V is TRBV6-6 and J is TRBJ1-5; possible D gene TRBD1, 6 bases. Germline V CDR1 and CDR2: MNHNY, SVGAGI (reference sequence). V lost 6 bases and J 0 bases, leaving 12 bases between the germline ends. The CDR3 extends over 15 amino acids. CDR3 sequence: CASSKGVDSNQPQHF. DNA for the CDR3: TGTGCCAGCAGCAAGGGGGTTGATAGCAATCAGCCCCAGCATTTT.

This clone was counted between two and nine times. This rearrangement joins TRBV20-1 to TRBJ2-7; 9 bases agree with TRBD1. The CDR3 runs 12 residues. The V gene end was trimmed by 3 bases and the J gene end by 7 bases; junction bases not matched to a gene: 4. Germline lookup yields CDR1 DFQATT and CDR2 SNEGSKA (reference sequence). CDR3 nucleotides: TGCAGTGCTAGTGGACAGGGGCGGGAGCAGTACTTC. It specifies CSASGQGREQYF.

The chain recombines TRBV28 with TRBJ1-4; no definite D call. Trimming removed 7 bases from V and 1 base from J, with 10 bases in between. CDR1 and CDR2 (germline): MDHEN, SYDVKM. CDR3 length: 14 residues. The CDR3 nucleotides read TGTGCCAGCATCCCCGGGGAAACTAATGAAAAACTGTTTTTT. Its translation is CASIPGETNEKLFF.

The rearrangement uses TRBV12-3 or TRBV12-4 and TRBJ2-3; D ambiguous. V lost 0 bases to trimming and J lost 5 bases, with 3 bases between them. The CDR3 loop spans 12 amino acids. The CDR3: CASSLARDTQYF. The CDR3 DNA sequence: TGTGCCAGCAGTTTAGCGAGAGATACGCAGTATTTT.

This chain connects TRBV5-1 to TRBJ2-7; no definite D call. CDR3 length: 11 amino acids. The germline V and J ends were trimmed by 3 bases and 6 bases, with 7 bases remaining between them. CDR1 SGHRS and CDR2 YFSETQ come from the germline V gene. CDR3 residues: CASSSLSEQYF. DNA for the CDR3: TGCGCCAGCAGCTCCCTATCCGAGCAGTACTTC.

The gene calls are TRBV27 and TRBJ1-5; TRBD1 is a possible D gene (5 bases). This CDR3 spans 16 amino acids. Germline V gene lookup returns CDR1 MNHEY and CDR2 SMNVEV (reference sequence). The V end lost 5 bases, the J end lost 2 bases, and 16 bases lay between the germline ends. CDR3 sequence (DNA): TGTGCCAGCAGTCCCCTGGGGGTCCAGGGCAATCAGCCCCAGCATTTT. As protein: CASSPLGVQGNQPQHF.